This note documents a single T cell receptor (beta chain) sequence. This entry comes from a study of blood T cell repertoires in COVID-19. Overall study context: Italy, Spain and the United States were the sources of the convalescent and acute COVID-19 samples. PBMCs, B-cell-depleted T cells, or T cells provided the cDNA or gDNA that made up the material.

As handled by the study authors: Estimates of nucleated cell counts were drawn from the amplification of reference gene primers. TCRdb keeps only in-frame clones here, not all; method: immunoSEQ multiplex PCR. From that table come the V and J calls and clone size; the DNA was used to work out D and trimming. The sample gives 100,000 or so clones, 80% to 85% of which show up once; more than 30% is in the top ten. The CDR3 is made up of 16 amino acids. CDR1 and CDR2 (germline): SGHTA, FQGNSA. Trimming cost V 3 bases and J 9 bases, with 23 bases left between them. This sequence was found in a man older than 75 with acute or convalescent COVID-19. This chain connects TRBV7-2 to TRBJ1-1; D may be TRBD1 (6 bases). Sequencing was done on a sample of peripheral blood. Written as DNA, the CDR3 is TGTGCCAGCAGCTTTCATTTTGTGACAGGAGTGTCTAAAGCTTTCTTT. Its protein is CASSFHFVTGVSKAFF.